What follows are 8 T cell receptor beta chains derived from one specimen sequenced in a study of T cell responses to AZD1222 COVID-19 vaccine. TCRdb's table, derived via immunoSEQ multiplex PCR, lists solely in-frame clones and lacks some. The sample lists under 150,000 clones, roughly 91% occurring once. Source: peripheral blood, taken on day 0 of AZD1222 vaccination. The source is an adult in good health.

The genes are TRBV5-1 and TRBJ2-7; D is uncertain. The V end lost 6 bases, the J end lost 5 bases, and 9 bases lay between the germline ends. Germline V gene lookup returns CDR1 SGHRS and CDR2 YFSETQ. The CDR3 is 11 amino acids. DNA of the CDR3: TGCGCCAGCAAGAGCATGGACGAGCAGTACTTC. The encoded protein is CASKSMDEQYF.

The chain is built from TRBV7-9 and TRBJ1-1; D gene unclear. The CDR3 loop spans 12 amino acids. Looked up from germline, CDR1 is SEHNR and CDR2 is FQNEAQ (reference sequence). The germline V and J ends were trimmed by 2 bases and 7 bases, with 8 bases remaining between them. CDR3 in amino acids: CASSLSLGEAFF. The CDR3 DNA sequence: TGTGCCAGCAGCTTATCCTTAGGTGAAGCTTTCTTT. The full variable domain, in which reference TRBV7-9 and TRBJ1-1 provide the parts outside the CDR3, is DTGVSQNPRHKITKRGQNVTFRCDPISEHNRLYWYRQTLGQGPEFLTYFQNEAQLEKSRLLSDRFSAERPKGSFSTLEIQRTEQGDSAMYLCASSLSLGEAFFGQGTRLTVV.

This chain uses TRBV7-2 with TRBJ1-2; unclear D gene. The V end lost 3 bases, the J end lost 0 bases, and 11 bases lay between the germline ends. Germline loops: CDR1 SGHTA, CDR2 FQGNSA. CDR3 length: 15 amino acids. The CDR3 nucleotides are TGTGCCAGCAGCTTTAGGTCAGACTCTAACTATGGCTACACCTTC. It encodes CASSFRSDSNYGYTF.

The rearrangement uses TRBV3-1 (or the pseudogene TRBV3-2) and TRBJ2-2, with 9 bases lining up with TRBD1. This CDR3 is 16 amino acids long. CDR1 is LGHDT and CDR2 is YNNKEL in the germline V gene (reference sequence). Unmatched junction bases numbered 4, after V lost 0 bases and J lost 5 bases. The CDR3 bases are TGTGCCAGCAGCCAAGAGCGGACAGGGGTGACCGGGGAGCTGTTTTTT. Protein product: CASSQERTGVTGELFF.

In its sample, this clone was seen once. The genes are TRBV24-1 and TRBJ2-3; 11 bases match TRBD2. The CDR3 is 16 residues long. The germline CDR1 and CDR2 sequences are KGHDR and SFDVKD. V shed 3 bases and J 3 bases; nucleotides not matched to a gene: 4. CDR3 in DNA: TGTGCCACCAGTGATGGGACTAGCGGAAGAACAGATACGCAGTATTTT. Translating gives CATSDGTSGRTDTQYF.

This chain connects TRBV19 to TRBJ1-2, with 10 bases that match TRBD1. There are 14 residues in the CDR3. Germline V gene sequence: CDR1 LNHDA, CDR2 SQIVND (reference sequence). The J segment lost 5 bases and the V segment lost 7 bases, leaving 7 bases of the junction unmatched. The CDR3 coding sequence is TGTGCCAGTACCGACAGGGGGCGCGGGTATGGCTACACCTTC. Protein: CASTDRGRGYGYTF.

The chain couples TRBV6-5 to TRBJ2-6; no reliable D call. Looked up from germline, CDR1 is MNHEY and CDR2 is SVGAGI. The V end was cut by 0 bases, the J end by 0 bases, with 6 bases between. There are 16 residues in the CDR3. The CDR3 reads CASSYSMASGANVLTF. The CDR3 coding sequence is TGTGCCAGCAGTTACTCGATGGCCTCTGGGGCCAACGTCCTGACTTTC.

The genes are TRBV5-1 and TRBJ2-5; perhaps TRBD1 as D (7 bases). The CDR3 totals 13 residues. Trimming took 4 bases from V and 6 from J, leaving 13 bases between them. CDR1 is SGHRS, CDR2 YFSETQ, per germline. DNA for the CDR3: TGCGCCAGCAGCCCGGAGGGGGCAAAGACCCAGTACTTC. Translating gives CASSPEGAKTQYF.